This T cell receptor (beta chain) was recovered during a study of blood T cell repertoires in COVID-19. About the research overall: There were acute and convalescent COVID-19 samples, and they came from the United States, Italy and Spain. The analysed material was cDNA or gDNA that came from T cells, B-cell-depleted T cells, or PBMCs.

Participant-given clinical history determined each cohort assignment. Method: immunoSEQ multiplex PCR; TCRdb's copy keeps in-frame clones and lacks some. The table has 150,000 or so clones, over 80% seen once. The sample comprised PBMCs or T cells enriched from blood (not recorded which). The sequence was collected from a woman aged 50 to 60 who had recovered from COVID-19.

CDR3 coding DNA: TGTGCCAGCAGGCGGGATACATACAATGAGCAGTTCTTC. It is translated as CASRRDTYNEQFF. J is TRBJ2-1 and V is TRBV2, with a possible D match to TRBD2 (6 bases). Trimming took off 6 bases at V and 4 bases at J, with 10 bases between the two ends. Germline CDR1 and CDR2: SNHLY and FYNNEI. The CDR3 has 13 amino acids.